The rows below give T cell receptor beta chains drawn from one sample of a study of blood T cell repertoires in COVID-19. Profiled with immunoSEQ multiplex PCR; TCRdb holds only in-frame clones, not every one. This sample has some 250,000 clones; more than 75% occur once, and the top ten carry around 15%. The sequenced material came from PBMCs or T cells enriched from blood (not recorded which). The receptors shown here come from a man between 18 and 35 years old who had recovered from COVID-19. The CDR3 runs from the conserved cysteine through the conserved F or W. The D gene is left open where the match is weak. Only part of the rows carry a size: once, few, many, or a class if the clone is expanded.

D	size	V	J	CDR3	DNA
.	.	TRBV6-1	TRBJ2-1	CASSEAPGSYNEQFF	TGTGCCAGCAGTGAAGCTCCGGGCTCCTACAATGAGCAGTTCTTC
TRBD1	.	TRBV10-1	TRBJ2-5	CASSESTGKETQYF	TGCGCCAGCAGTGAGTCGACAGGGAAAGAGACCCAGTACTTC
.	.	TRBV19	TRBJ2-7	CASSMFRDEQYF	TGTGCCAGTAGTATGTTCAGGGACGAGCAGTACTTC
TRBD2	once	TRBV4-2	TRBJ2-1	CASSPRTSGSNEQFF	TGTGCCAGCAGCCCCCGGACTAGCGGGAGTAATGAGCAGTTCTTC
.	.	TRBV14	TRBJ2-1	CASSRTNIEAKNEQFF	TGTGCCAGCAGCCGGACAAACATAGAGGCTAAAAATGAGCAGTTCTTC
TRBD1	few	TRBV4-1	TRBJ1-1	CASSQATGMNTEAFF	TGCGCCAGCAGCCAAGCGACAGGGATGAACACTGAAGCTTTCTTT
.	.	TRBV7-8	TRBJ1-5	CASSYPGQPQHF	TGTGCCAGCAGCTACCCAGGGCAGCCCCAGCATTTT
TRBD1	.	TRBV4-1	TRBJ1-4	CASSQFNSGTGVGKLFF	TGCGCCAGCAGCCAATTCAACTCCGGGACAGGGGTGGGAAAACTGTTTTTT
TRBD1	.	TRBV10-3	TRBJ1-1	CAINPGGPNTEAFF	TGTGCCATCAACCCAGGGGGCCCGAACACTGAAGCTTTCTTT
.	.	TRBV3-1/TRBV3-2	TRBJ1-2	CASSQSGANYGYTF	TGTGCCAGCAGCCAATCAGGGGCCAACTATGGCTACACCTTC
.	.	TRBV9	TRBJ1-2	CASSTGEYGYTF	TGTGCCAGCAGCACCGGGGAATATGGCTACACCTTC
TRBD1	.	TRBV18	TRBJ1-1	CASSPVAGGEAEAFF	TGTGCCAGCTCACCAGTGGCAGGGGGCGAGGCCGAAGCTTTCTTT
.	.	TRBV10-1	TRBJ1-5	CASSKTDQPQHF	TGCGCCAGCAGTAAAACAGATCAGCCCCAGCATTTT
.	.	TRBV6-5	TRBJ1-4	CASLRDRGNEKLFF	TGTGCCAGTCTCCGGGACCGGGGGAATGAAAAACTGTTTTTT
.	.	TRBV5-4	TRBJ1-3	CASSSGFSGNTIYF	TGTGCCAGCAGCTCCGGGTTTTCTGGAAACACCATATATTTT
TRBD1	few	TRBV28	TRBJ1-2	CASSSRQGARGYTF	TGTGCCAGCAGTTCACGTCAGGGGGCGCGGGGCTACACCTTC
.	few	TRBV21-1	TRBJ1-2	CASSDRGGGGYTF	TGTGCCAGCAGCGACAGGGGAGGGGGAGGCTACACCTTC
TRBD1	.	TRBV2	TRBJ1-1	CASSEAGTGTLMNTEAFF	TGTGCCAGCAGTGAGGCCGGGACAGGGACTCTAATGAACACTGAAGCTTTCTTT
TRBD1	.	TRBV2	TRBJ2-1	CASTLPGQGDNEQFF	TGTGCCAGCACTCTCCCGGGACAGGGGGACAATGAGCAGTTCTTC
.	once	TRBV18	TRBJ2-1	CASSPGGVDEQFF	TGTGCCAGCTCACCAGGGGGCGTCGATGAGCAGTTCTTC
.	.	TRBV28	TRBJ2-2	CASSFSRSGTGELFF	TGTGCCAGCAGTTTTTCAAGGAGCGGCACCGGGGAGCTGTTTTTT
TRBD2	.	TRBV15	TRBJ2-2	CATSRADRGRVGTGELFF	TGTGCCACCAGCAGAGCTGACCGCGGGAGGGTCGGCACCGGGGAGCTGTTTTTT
.	few	TRBV11-2	TRBJ1-6	CASSLSFGDNSPLHF	TGTGCCAGCAGCTTATCTTTCGGAGATAATTCACCCCTCCACTTT
.	.	TRBV4-1	TRBJ1-2	CASSPLQLGDNYGYTF	TGCGCCAGCAGCCCACTACAGCTCGGGGATAACTATGGCTACACCTTC
.	.	TRBV13	TRBJ1-1	CASSPVAHTEAFF	TGTGCCAGCAGCCCAGTAGCGCACACTGAAGCTTTCTTT
TRBD1	once	TRBV6-5	TRBJ1-2	CASSNRGRWGYTF	TGTGCCAGCAGTAACAGGGGGCGCTGGGGCTACACCTTC
.	.	TRBV10-3	TRBJ2-5	CAISETGTSQETQYF	TGTGCCATCAGTGAGACCGGGACTTCCCAAGAGACCCAGTACTTC
.	few	TRBV11-2	TRBJ2-1	CASSGRRDTRNEQFF	TGTGCCAGCAGCGGCCGCCGGGACACTCGCAATGAGCAGTTCTTC
.	.	TRBV6-6	TRBJ2-5	CASGSRIQETQYF	TGTGCCAGCGGCTCGCGGATCCAAGAGACCCAGTACTTC
TRBD1	few	TRBV11-3	TRBJ1-2	CASSVSGGTNYGYTF	TGTGCCAGCAGTGTCTCAGGGGGAACTAACTATGGCTACACCTTC
.	.	TRBV5-1	TRBJ1-4	CASRTLGTANEKLFF	TGCGCCAGCAGAACCTTGGGCACAGCTAATGAAAAACTGTTTTTT
.	.	TRBV19	TRBJ1-2	CASSITGANYGYTF	TGTGCCAGTAGTATAACAGGCGCTAACTATGGCTACACCTTC
TRBD1	.	TRBV4-1	TRBJ2-1	CASSQAPTGGRDEQFF	TGCGCCAGCAGCCAAGCTCCGACAGGGGGTCGCGATGAGCAGTTCTTC
TRBD2	.	TRBV6-2/TRBV6-3	TRBJ2-1	CASSGLAGGTEQFF	TGTGCCAGCAGTGGACTAGCGGGGGGAACTGAGCAGTTCTTC
TRBD1	.	TRBV11-2	TRBJ1-2	CASSLGTGGRGYTF	TGTGCCAGCAGCTTAGGGACAGGGGGCCGTGGCTACACCTTC
TRBD1	.	TRBV7-6	TRBJ2-2	CASSQGQHTGELFF	TGTGCCAGCAGCCAGGGACAGCACACCGGGGAGCTGTTTTTT
TRBD1	.	TRBV5-1	TRBJ1-4	CASSTGTGNEKLFF	TGCGCCAGCAGCACCGGGACAGGGAATGAAAAACTGTTTTTT
TRBD1	.	TRBV7-2	TRBJ1-2	CASSLVTGASYGYTF	TGTGCCAGCAGCTTAGTCACAGGGGCCAGCTATGGCTACACCTTC
TRBD1	.	TRBV5-1	TRBJ2-1	CASSTRQGNEQFF	TGCGCCAGCAGTACCAGACAGGGCAATGAGCAGTTCTTC
.	few	TRBV6-7	TRBJ2-1	CASSNPGGEQFF	TGTGCCAGCAGTAACCCCGGGGGTGAGCAGTTCTTC
.	.	TRBV7-9	TRBJ1-2	CASSPQGNQAF	TGTGCCAGCAGCCCACAGGGCAACCAGGCCTTC
.	.	TRBV12-5	TRBJ2-1	CASLLRDEQFF	TGTGCTAGCCTCCTTCGCGATGAGCAGTTCTTC
.	.	TRBV3-1/TRBV3-2	TRBJ2-5	CASSQDKETQYF	TGTGCCAGCAGCCAAGATAAAGAGACCCAGTACTTC
TRBD1	.	TRBV5-4	TRBJ1-1	CASSLPQGLNTEAFF	TGTGCCAGCAGCTTACCACAGGGGCTAAACACTGAAGCTTTCTTT
TRBD2	.	TRBV2	TRBJ2-3	CASRESGVGRLTQYF	TGTGCCAGCAGGGAAAGCGGGGTTGGCCGTCTTACGCAGTATTTT
TRBD2	.	TRBV5-1	TRBJ2-7	CASSRGLAGGLYEQYF	TGCGCCAGCAGCAGGGGACTAGCGGGGGGGCTCTACGAGCAGTACTTC
TRBD2	few	TRBV27	TRBJ2-7	CASRRTSGSKYYEQYF	TGTGCCAGCAGGAGGACTAGCGGGAGTAAGTACTACGAGCAGTACTTC
.	.	TRBV10-3	TRBJ2-7	CAISGIRERDEQYF	TGTGCCATCAGCGGAATCAGGGAACGGGACGAGCAGTACTTC
.	.	TRBV9	TRBJ1-2	CASTRQSTNYGYTF	TGTGCCAGCACCCGACAATCTACTAACTATGGCTACACCTTC
TRBD2	.	TRBV5-1	TRBJ2-5	CASSLDLAGVETQYF	TGCGCCAGCAGCTTGGACCTAGCGGGAGTAGAGACCCAGTACTTC
.	.	TRBV28	TRBJ1-2	CASSFYGYGYTF	TGTGCCAGCAGTTTCTACGGTTATGGCTACACCTTC
.	.	TRBV27	TRBJ1-5	CASIMSNQPQHF	TGTGCCAGCATTATGAGCAATCAGCCCCAGCATTTT
.	.	TRBV28	TRBJ1-5	CASTPMGGKGNQPQHF	TGTGCCAGCACCCCAATGGGGGGGAAAGGCAATCAGCCCCAGCATTTT
.	.	TRBV27	TRBJ1-6	CASSLESGPLHF	TGTGCCAGCAGTTTAGAGTCGGGGCCCCTCCACTTT
.	.	TRBV11-1	TRBJ2-7	CASSREGDGYEQYF	TGTGCCAGCAGCCGCGAGGGGGACGGCTACGAGCAGTACTTC
.	.	TRBV7-9	TRBJ1-2	CASSPVDQGAYGYTF	TGTGCCAGCAGCCCGGTGGATCAAGGGGCGTATGGCTACACCTTC
TRBD1	.	TRBV19	TRBJ2-7	CASSPTGGNYEQYF	TGTGCCAGTAGCCCGACAGGGGGCAACTACGAGCAGTACTTC
TRBD2	.	TRBV30	TRBJ2-7	CAWTLAGGEQYF	TGTGCCTGGACTCTAGCGGGAGGCGAGCAGTACTTC
TRBD1	.	TRBV5-1	TRBJ1-2	CASREQGEEGYTF	TGCGCCAGCAGAGAACAGGGGGAGGAAGGCTACACCTTC
TRBD2	.	TRBV29-1	TRBJ2-1	CSVGRLAGDNEQFF	TGCAGCGTTGGGCGACTAGCGGGAGACAATGAGCAGTTCTTC